The 29 T cell receptor beta chains presented below share a single source sample, sequenced in a study of PD-1 blockade in mismatch repair-deficient tumors. Here immunoSEQ multiplex PCR was the method, and the copy in TCRdb shows in-frame clones only, minus some. The table has about 68,000 clones, around 80% seen once. The source material was peripheral blood, sampled 2 weeks after starting pembrolizumab. The receptors derive from an adult with mismatch repair-deficient cancer.

This chain uses TRBV11-2 with TRBJ2-5; TRBD1 aligns across 9 bases. V shed 6 bases, J shed 7 bases, and the junction held 6 bases outside the gene matches. Germline loops: CDR1 SGHAT, CDR2 FQNNGV. The CDR3 extends over 13 amino acids. The CDR3: CASRPGTGTTQYF. DNA of the CDR3: TGTGCCAGCAGACCCGGGACAGGGACGACCCAGTACTTC.

The V and J genes are TRBV19 and TRBJ2-1; 11 positions agree with TRBD2. V shed 5 bases, J shed 10 bases, and the junction held 7 bases outside the gene matches. This CDR3 has 14 residues. In germline, CDR1 is LNHDA, CDR2 SQIVND (reference sequence). DNA of the CDR3: TGTGCCAGTAGTGTAGGACTAGCGGGCGGGGAGCAGTTCTTC. Translated, it gives CASSVGLAGGEQFF.

The genes are TRBV29-1 and TRBJ2-3; D is unresolved. Trimming took off 3 bases at V and 1 base at J, with 2 bases between the two ends. The germline V gene encodes CDR1 SQVTM and CDR2 ANQGSEA. The CDR3 contains 11 residues. The CDR3 sequence: CSVEGTDTQYF. CDR3 in DNA: TGCAGCGTTGAGGGCACAGATACGCAGTATTTT.

The genes are TRBV19 and TRBJ1-3; D is unclear. The length of the CDR3 is 15 residues. In germline, CDR1 is LNHDA, CDR2 SQIVND (reference sequence). Trimming took 3 bases from V and 4 from J, leaving 13 bases between them. CDR3 sequence reads: CASSINPTAGNTIYF. CDR3 DNA: TGTGCCAGTAGTATTAACCCAACCGCAGGAAACACCATATATTTT.

The V gene is TRBV15, the J gene TRBJ2-1, with 12 bases aligning to TRBD2. This CDR3 is built from 16 residues. Germline lookup yields CDR1 LNHNV and CDR2 YYDKDF (reference sequence). The V segment lost 5 bases and the J segment 7 bases; nucleotides outside the gene matches: 9. The CDR3 DNA sequence: TGTGCCACCAGCCCCCGACTAGCGGGAGCTAATAATGAGCAGTTCTTC. Its translation: CATSPRLAGANNEQFF. Filled out from reference TRBV15 and TRBJ2-1, the complete variable domain reads DAMVIQNPRYQVTQFGKPVTLSCSQTLNHNVMYWYQQKSSQAPKLLFHYYDKDFNNEADTPDNFQSRRPNTSFCFLDIRSPGLGDTAMYLCATSPRLAGANNEQFFGPGTRLTVL.

As to this clone: The junction departs from germline at one end; a sequencing error may be responsible. The chain combines TRBV10-3 with TRBJ2-7; D may correspond to TRBD1 or TRBD2 (5 bases each). Germline-derived CDR1 and CDR2 are ENHRY and SYGVKD. The length of the CDR3 is 11 residues. The CDR3 sequence is CAISLGTSRFF. CDR3 DNA sequence: TGTGCCATCAGCCTGGGGACCAGCCGTTTCTTC.

The genes are TRBV28 and TRBJ1-1, with D unclear. The germline CDR1 and CDR2 sequences are MDHEN and SYDVKM. V lost 7 bases and J 6 bases, leaving 12 bases between the germline ends. The CDR3 consists of 12 residues. In DNA form, the CDR3 reads TGTGCCAGCAATACACAGCCGGCTGAAGCTTTCTTT. Residues: CASNTQPAEAFF.

The chain has TRBV29-1 and TRBJ2-7; 14 positions match TRBD2. V lost 6 bases and J lost 7; bases outside the gene matches: 26. The CDR3 length is 20 residues. Germline values: CDR1 SQVTM, CDR2 ANQGSEA. The CDR3 DNA reads as TGCAGCGTCGAGGGATCACCGGGACTAGCGGGAGAAGGTGTCACGGGTGAGCAGTACTTC. As protein: CSVEGSPGLAGEGVTGEQYF.

The rearrangement uses TRBV9 and TRBJ2-7, with 9 positions matching TRBD2. Germline-derived CDR1 and CDR2 are SGDLS and YYNGEE. This CDR3 comprises 16 residues. The J segment lost 4 bases and the V segment lost 0 bases, leaving 8 bases of the junction unmatched. The CDR3, as DNA: TGTGCCAGCAGCGTAGCTAAGGATAGCGGGAGTTACGAGCAGTACTTC. The encoded protein is CASSVAKDSGSYEQYF.

The chain carries TRBV7-3 and TRBJ2-6, with 9 bases identical to TRBD1. After removal of 5 bases from V and 14 bases from J, the junction contained 7 bases not matched to a gene. Germline lookup yields CDR1 SGHTA and CDR2 FQGTGA. This CDR3 comprises 13 residues. In DNA, the CDR3 is TGTGCCAGCAGCGAAACAGGGGGCCGCTTCCTGACTTTC. Amino acid sequence: CASSETGGRFLTF.

The chain joins TRBV5-4 to TRBJ1-1; no firm D call. CDR1 and CDR2 (germline): SGHNT, YYREEE (reference sequence). The CDR3 contains 13 residues. V was cut by 1 base and J by 9 bases, with 13 bases left in between. CDR3 residues: CASSLLQMNQAFF. For the CDR3, the DNA is TGTGCCAGCAGCTTGTTGCAGATGAACCAAGCTTTCTTT. Supplemented by reference TRBV5-4 and TRBJ1-1, the full variable domain reads ETGVTQSPTHLIKTRGQQVTLRCSSQSGHNTVSWYQQALGQGPQFIFQYYREEENGRGNFPPRFSGLQFPNYSSELNVNALELDDSALYLCASSLLQMNQAFFGQGTRLTVV.

A few counts support this clone. The junction and the germline gene differ at one end; a read error may be behind it. The J gene is TRBJ1-1, the V gene TRBV10-3; a possible D gene is TRBD1 (5 bases). The CDR3 has 8 residues. CDR1 is ENHRY, CDR2 SYGVKD, per germline. CDR3 in amino acids: CATGSGAF. CDR3 DNA: TGTGCCACCGGGAGTGGGGCTTTC.

The sample holds one count of this clone. V usage is TRBV5-1 and J usage is TRBJ1-3; D perhaps matches TRBD1 (6 bases). V gave up 4 bases and J gave up 0 bases, with 8 bases separating them. This CDR3 is built from 14 residues. In germline, CDR1 is SGHRS, CDR2 YFSETQ. The CDR3 DNA reads as TGCGCCAGCAGCACACAGGGCTCTGGAAACACCATATATTTT. It translates to CASSTQGSGNTIYF.

This chain connects TRBV30 to TRBJ1-2; 7 nucleotides line up with TRBD1. Germline V gene data show CDR1 as GTSNPN and CDR2 as SVGIG (reference sequence). CDR3 length: 17 amino acids. The J segment lost 1 base and the V segment lost 2 bases, leaving 13 bases of the junction unmatched. The CDR3 nucleotides read TGTGCCTGGAGTACCGGGACAGTCGTCAAATTTAACTATGGCTACACCTTC. It translates to CAWSTGTVVKFNYGYTF.

This chain links TRBV7-6 with TRBJ2-3; 13 bases agree with TRBD2. The CDR3 sequence is 16 residues long. Trimming cost V 5 bases and J 8 bases; bases outside gene matches: 10. Germline loops: CDR1 SGHVS, CDR2 FNYEAQ. Here the CDR3 DNA reads TGTGCCAGCAGCCCAAGGACTAGCGGGGGACCTGGTACGCAGTATTTT. It codes for CASSPRTSGGPGTQYF.

CDR3 in DNA: TGTGCCAGCAGCCGAGGGACGGCGAGGACCCTAATCAATGAGCAGTTCTTC. This translates into CASSRGTARTLINEQFF. J is TRBJ2-1 and V is TRBV7-6; D tentatively reads TRBD1 or TRBD2 (5 bases each). CDR3 length: 17 residues. Germline V CDR1 and CDR2: SGHVS, FNYEAQ. Trimming shortened V by 5 bases and J by 6 bases, and 23 bases separated the two germline ends. Drawing the rest from reference TRBV7-6 and TRBJ2-1, the complete variable domain is GAGVSQSPRYKVTKRGQDVALRCDPISGHVSLYWYRQALGQGPEFLTYFNYEAQQDKSGLPNDRFSAERPEGSISTLTIQRTEQRDSAMYRCASSRGTARTLINEQFFGPGTRLTVL.

This clone appeared many times. The chain employs TRBV4-3 and TRBJ1-5; no definite D call. CDR3 length: 13 residues. Germline lookup yields CDR1 LGHNA and CDR2 YSLEER. The germline V and J ends were trimmed by 0 bases and 7 bases, with 7 bases remaining between them. The CDR3 DNA reads as TGCGCCAGCAGCCAAGAGGCTTGGCAGCCCCAGCATTTT. Protein sequence: CASSQEAWQPQHF.

The chain carries TRBV19 and TRBJ1-5; no definite D call. V was cut by 2 bases and J by 6 bases, with 8 bases left in between. The CDR3 is made up of 13 amino acids. Germline V gene lookup returns CDR1 LNHDA and CDR2 SQIVND (reference sequence). This CDR3 reads CASSIQEFQPQHF. The CDR3 nucleotides read TGTGCCAGTAGTATACAGGAATTTCAGCCCCAGCATTTT.

The chain is built from TRBV9 and TRBJ2-2, with D tentatively TRBD1 or TRBD2 (5 bases each). V lost 4 bases and J 2 bases, leaving 15 bases between the germline ends. The V gene's germline CDR1 is SGDLS and CDR2 YYNGEE. CDR3 length: 16 residues. CDR3 amino acids: CASSSRAGGNTGELFF. The CDR3 DNA reads as TGTGCCAGCAGCTCCCGGGCTGGGGGAAACACCGGGGAGCTGTTTTTT.

This clone occurred a few times. This rearrangement joins TRBV30 to TRBJ1-2, with D perhaps matching TRBD1 (6 bases). Trimming pared 4 bases from V and 7 bases from J, leaving 19 bases between. Germline CDR1 reads GTSNPN; CDR2 reads SVGIG (reference sequence). This CDR3 has 14 residues. CDR3 DNA sequence: TGTGCCTGGACTAGCCGGACAGTCTATCCTGGCTACACCTTC. This translates into CAWTSRTVYPGYTF.

The chain is built from TRBV6-1 and TRBJ1-2; D remains unclear. The germline V and J ends were trimmed by 1 base and 5 bases, with 14 bases remaining between them. CDR1 and CDR2 (germline): MNHNS, SASEGT. The CDR3 contains 15 residues. CDR3 bases: TGTGCCAGCAGTGAAGGAAAGGACGGTCGATATGGCTACACCTTC. Protein: CASSEGKDGRYGYTF.

In this sample, this clone turned up once. The chain carries TRBV5-6 and TRBJ1-2; perhaps TRBD1 as D (6 bases). Trimming left V 4 bases short and J 4 bases short, with 20 bases between. The CDR3 totals 16 residues. Germline V CDR1 and CDR2: SGHDT, YYEEEE. The DNA of the CDR3 is TGTGCCAGCAGCATGGGGGCCAGGGGTATTGCCTATGGCTACACCTTC. This codes for CASSMGARGIAYGYTF.

The J gene is TRBJ1-1, the V gene TRBV19; no definite D call. Deletions cut 1 base from V and 7 bases from J, with 13 bases between. Germline V lookup: CDR1 LNHDA, CDR2 SQIVND (reference sequence). There are 14 residues in the CDR3. The CDR3 DNA reads TGTGCCAGTAGTATAGCACTGAGGAATGGTGAAGCTTTCTTT. Its translation is CASSIALRNGEAFF. Full variable domain (remainder filled in from reference TRBV19 and TRBJ1-1): DGGITQSPKYLFRKEGQNVTLSCEQNLNHDAMYWYRQDPGQGLRLIYYSQIVNDFQKGDIAEGYSVSREKKESFPLTVTSAQKNPTAFYLCASSIALRNGEAFFGQGTRLTVV.

This chain uses TRBV11-2 with TRBJ1-3, with D possibly being TRBD1 (5 bases). The CDR3 has 16 amino acids. Trimming removed 2 bases at V and 0 bases at J, with 11 bases between. Looked up from germline, CDR1 is SGHAT and CDR2 is FQNNGV. The CDR3 spells CASSLSLGGSGNTIYF. CDR3 bases: TGTGCCAGCAGCTTATCCCTCGGGGGCTCTGGAAACACCATATATTTT.

The chain employs TRBV25-1 and TRBJ1-3, with D hard to call. CDR1 and CDR2 (germline): MGHDK, SYGVNS. The germline V and J ends were trimmed by 3 bases and 4 bases, with 13 bases remaining between them. The CDR3 extends over 15 amino acids. The CDR3, as DNA: TGTGCCAGCAGTGACCCCTACGCTAGGGGAAACACCATATATTTT. The encoded protein is CASSDPYARGNTIYF.

V and J are TRBV9 and TRBJ2-1; TRBD2 matches 8 bases. V lost 3 bases and J lost 0; bases outside the gene matches: 5. This CDR3 region has 16 residues. The germline V gene has CDR1 SGDLS and CDR2 YYNGEE. The DNA for the CDR3 is TGTGCCAGCAGCGCCTCTAGCGGGCCCTCCTACAATGAGCAGTTCTTC. Its protein product is CASSASSGPSYNEQFF.

J is TRBJ2-4 and V is TRBV4-1; 8 bases agree with TRBD2. V shed 0 bases, J shed 0 bases, and the junction held 13 bases outside the gene matches. Germline V gives CDR1 MGHRA, CDR2 YSYEKL. CDR3 length equals 20 residues. The CDR3 region is CASSQESAGGLPIAKNIQYF. CDR3 DNA sequence: TGCGCCAGCAGCCAAGAGAGTGCGGGAGGCCTTCCGATAGCCAAAAACATTCAGTACTTC.

In DNA, the CDR3 is TGTGCCAGCAGCTGGACAGCCCAGGGGACCCAGTACTTC. It specifies CASSWTAQGTQYF. The chain is built from TRBV7-9 and TRBJ2-5, with D maybe TRBD1 (6 bases). V was clipped by 4 bases and J by 7 bases, with 13 bases between them. Germline CDR1 reads SEHNR; CDR2 reads FQNEAQ (reference sequence). The CDR3 is 13 amino acids.

The chain carries TRBV12-2 and TRBJ2-3; the listed D gene, TRBD2, was not tested against the DNA. TRBV12-2 is described as a pseudogene. The CDR3 has 20 amino acids. The CDR3 sequence is CASRDLRKTSGRKGTDTQYF. The CDR3, as DNA: TGTGCAAGTCGCGACCTTAGAAAGACTAGCGGGAGGAAGGGCACAGATACGCAGTATTTT.